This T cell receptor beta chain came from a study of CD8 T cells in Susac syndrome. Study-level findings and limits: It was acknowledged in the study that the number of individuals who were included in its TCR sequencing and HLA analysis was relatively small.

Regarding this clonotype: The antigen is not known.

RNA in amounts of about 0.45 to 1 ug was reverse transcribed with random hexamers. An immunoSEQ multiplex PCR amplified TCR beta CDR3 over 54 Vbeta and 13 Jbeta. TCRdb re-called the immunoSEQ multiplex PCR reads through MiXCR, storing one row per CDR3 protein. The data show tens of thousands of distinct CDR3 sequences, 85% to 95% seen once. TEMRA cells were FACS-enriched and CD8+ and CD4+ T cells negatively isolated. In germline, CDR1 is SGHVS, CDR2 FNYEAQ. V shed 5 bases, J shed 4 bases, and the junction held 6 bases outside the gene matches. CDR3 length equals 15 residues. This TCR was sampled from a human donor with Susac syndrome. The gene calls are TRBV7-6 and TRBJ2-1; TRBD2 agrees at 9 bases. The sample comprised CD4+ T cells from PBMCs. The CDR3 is CASSPGTSTYNEQFF. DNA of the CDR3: TGTGCCAGCAGCCCCGGGACTAGCACGTACAATGAGCAGTTCTTC.